This T cell receptor beta chain was retrieved from a study of blood T cell repertoires in COVID-19. Overall study context: T cells, B-cell-depleted T cells, or PBMCs supplied cDNA or gDNA.

Seattle's cohort entered during active infection and was followed longitudinally. Germline assignment: CDR1 MDHEN and CDR2 SYDVKM. The CDR3 has 15 amino acids. V shed 5 bases, J shed 3 bases, and the junction held 8 bases outside the gene matches. TCRdb keeps only in-frame clones here, not all; method: immunoSEQ multiplex PCR. The table records roughly 200,000 clones, approximately 81% of them present only once. The sequence came from a woman aged 80 or over with COVID-19, enrolled during active disease. The V gene is TRBV28, the J gene TRBJ2-7, with 9 bases matching TRBD1. Specimen: peripheral blood. DNA of the CDR3: TGTGCCAGCAGTCCCCGGGACAGGGACCTCTACGAGCAGTACGTC. Protein: CASSPRDRDLYEQYV.